These 26 T cell receptor beta chains share one sample of origin, sequenced in a study of blood T cells in healthy people across ages. The authors ran a second PCR of about 6 to 12 cycles using a sample-barcoded 5' primer and a J-beta primer mix. Using its own MiXCR run on the 5' RACE reads, TCRdb lists one record per CDR3 protein. The sample has 1.8 million or so distinct CDR3 sequences, roughly 43% seen once. Sequencing used blood. These receptors were obtained from a human donor in good health.

This chain uses TRBV28 with TRBJ1-1, with 7 bases aligning to TRBD1. The CDR3 totals 18 residues. Germline CDR1 and CDR2: MDHEN and SYDVKM. With V trimmed by 6 bases and J by 3 bases, 19 bases remained unmatched. The CDR3 region is CASRPTTGKVGKDTEAFF. The CDR3, as DNA: TGTGCCAGCAGACCCACGACAGGGAAGGTTGGAAAGGACACTGAAGCTTTCTTT.

This clonotype was recorded once. The V gene is TRBV7-2, the J gene TRBJ2-3; 8 bases are shared with TRBD1. After removal of 5 bases from V and 0 bases from J, the junction contained 10 bases not matched to a gene. Germline values: CDR1 SGHTA, CDR2 FQGNSA. The CDR3 extends over 17 amino acids. The CDR3: CASSPPRQGYSTDTQYF. The CDR3 coding sequence is TGTGCCAGCAGCCCACCTAGACAGGGGTATAGCACAGATACGCAGTATTTT. The full variable domain, in which reference TRBV7-2 and TRBJ2-3 provide the parts outside the CDR3, is GAGVSQSPSNKVTEKGKDVELRCDPISGHTALYWYRQSLGQGLEFLIYFQGNSAPDKSGLPSDRFSAERTGGSVSTLTIQRTQQEDSAVYLCASSPPRQGYSTDTQYFGPGTRLTVL.

This clonotype turned up a few times. CDR3 region: CSAWVLYGRGANIQYF. CDR3 bases: TGCAGTGCTTGGGTTCTCTACGGGCGGGGGGCGAACATTCAGTACTTC. This sequence joins TRBV20-1 and TRBJ2-4, with TRBD2 identical over 8 bases. This CDR3 spans 16 amino acids. Germline V gene data show CDR1 as DFQATT and CDR2 as SNEGSKA (reference sequence). The V gene end was trimmed by 5 bases and the J gene end by 7 bases; junction bases not matched to a gene: 16.

The chain is built from TRBV10-3 and TRBJ1-1; D gene uncertain. V was shortened by 7 bases and J by 1 base, with 10 bases between the two germline ends. This CDR3 contains 13 residues. Looked up from germline, CDR1 is ENHRY and CDR2 is SYGVKD. The CDR3 DNA follows: TGTGCCATCACTCCACACCAGAACACTGAAGCTTTCTTT. Translation gives CAITPHQNTEAFF.

The V call is TRBV6-5, the J call TRBJ1-1, with D possibly being TRBD1 (5 bases). The CDR3 loop spans 13 amino acids. The germline CDR1 and CDR2 sequences are MNHEY and SVGAGI. Trimming cost V 2 bases and J 4 bases, with 8 bases left between them. CDR3 sequence (DNA): TGTGCCAGCAGTTACGGGGCCTCCACTGAAGCTTTCTTT. Translation gives CASSYGASTEAFF.

The table lists this clonotype with a few counts. The chain has TRBV29-1 and TRBJ2-1, with a possible D match to TRBD1 (6 bases). This CDR3 region has 12 residues. V lost 4 bases to trimming and J lost 8 bases, with 12 bases between them. CDR1 is SQVTM, CDR2 ANQGSEA, per germline. The CDR3 region is CSVAWGQDEQFF. The CDR3 bases are TGCAGCGTTGCCTGGGGGCAGGATGAGCAGTTCTTC.

On this clonotype itself: The junction differs from germline at one of its ends, possibly a read error. The V and J genes are TRBV7-2 and TRBJ2-6, with D maybe TRBD2 (5 bases). CDR3 size: 15 residues. Germline lookup yields CDR1 SGHTA and CDR2 FQGNSA. The CDR3 here is CASSLRASRANVLTF. The CDR3 coding sequence is TGTGCCAGCAGCTTGAGGGCCTCTAGGGCCAACGTCCTGACTTTC.

The chain recombines TRBV20-1 with TRBJ2-7; 8 bases are shared with TRBD2. Germline assignment: CDR1 DFQATT and CDR2 SNEGSKA (reference sequence). J lost 2 bases, V lost 4 bases, and 7 bases had no gene match. The CDR3 length is 14 residues. CDR3 DNA sequence: TGCAGTGCTAACCACGGGGGGGGGACCTACGAGCAGTACTTC. Protein sequence: CSANHGGGTYEQYF.

This clonotype was observed a handful of times. The V and J genes are TRBV20-1 and TRBJ1-1, with TRBD1 identical over 8 bases. Germline V gene data show CDR1 as DFQATT and CDR2 as SNEGSKA (reference sequence). The CDR3 spans 14 residues. The trim removed 0 bases at V and 7 bases at J, leaving 7 bases unmatched. CDR3 residues: CSARDRTGWSEAFF. Written as DNA, the CDR3 is TGCAGTGCTAGAGACCGGACAGGGTGGAGTGAAGCTTTCTTT.

In its sample, this clonotype was seen a few times. This chain connects TRBV4-3 to TRBJ2-6, with D perhaps TRBD2 (5 bases). The V end was cut by 2 bases, the J end by 1 base, with 9 bases between. Per the germline V gene, CDR1 is LGHNA and CDR2 is YSLEER. This CDR3 has 16 amino acids. CDR3 in DNA: TGCGCCAGCAGCCAAACCCGGACTTCTGGGGCCAACGTCCTGACTTTC. It encodes CASSQTRTSGANVLTF.

This clonotype was counted a few times. This rearrangement joins TRBV12-5 to TRBJ1-2; the D gene is possibly TRBD1 (5 bases). Germline V gene data show CDR1 as LGHNT and CDR2 as FRNRAP. The CDR3 length is 12 residues. With 4 bases removed from V and 7 bases from J, the gap between germline ends came to 10 bases. CDR3 in amino acids: CASGSTGAGYTF. CDR3 sequence (DNA): TGTGCTAGTGGTTCGACCGGGGCTGGCTACACCTTC.

The chain combines TRBV2 with TRBJ2-3, with D perhaps assigned TRBD1 or TRBD2 (5 bases each). CDR1 is SNHLY and CDR2 is FYNNEI in the germline V gene. This CDR3 has 14 residues. Between the trimmed V and J ends, which lost 6 bases and 0 bases, there was a span of 10 bases. CDR3 DNA sequence: TGTGCCAGCAGCTGGGACCCTAGCACAGATACGCAGTATTTT. Amino acid sequence: CASSWDPSTDTQYF.

A few counts support this clonotype. The genes are TRBV7-2 and TRBJ2-7; TRBD1 matches 8 bases. CDR1 and CDR2 from the germline V gene are SGHTA and FQGNSA. The V segment lost 3 bases and the J segment 5 bases; nucleotides outside the gene matches: 6. The CDR3 extends over 14 amino acids. The CDR3, as DNA: TGTGCCAGCAGCTTCCGGCAGGGGGCTAACGAGCAGTACTTC. Residues: CASSFRQGANEQYF.

This clonotype was seen a handful of times. This chain connects TRBV7-2 to TRBJ1-1; 8 nucleotides agree with TRBD1. The germline CDR1 and CDR2 sequences are SGHTA and FQGNSA. The CDR3 length is 15 residues. J lost 7 bases, V lost 5 bases, and 12 bases had no gene match. CDR3 protein: CASSLQDRAGYEAFF. In DNA form, the CDR3 reads TGTGCCAGCAGCCTTCAGGACAGGGCGGGTTATGAAGCTTTCTTT. Variable domain in full (rest from reference TRBV7-2 and TRBJ1-1): GAGVSQSPSNKVTEKGKDVELRCDPISGHTALYWYRQSLGQGLEFLIYFQGNSAPDKSGLPSDRFSAERTGGSVSTLTIQRTQQEDSAVYLCASSLQDRAGYEAFFGQGTRLTVV.

The gene calls are TRBV5-1 and TRBJ2-7, with a possible D match to TRBD1 (5 bases). The J call is uncertain, as TRBJ2-5 better fits the DNA end. Germline V gene lookup returns CDR1 SGHRS and CDR2 YFSETQ. The CDR3 sequence is 14 residues long. The CDR3: CASSLVSGMETQYF. In nucleotides, the CDR3 is TGCGCCAGCAGCTTGGTTTCAGGGATGGAGACCCAGTACTTC.

The V gene is TRBV18, the J gene TRBJ2-3; 11 bases agree with TRBD1. V trimming: 0 bases; J trimming: 1 base; junction bases outside the gene matches: 0. CDR1 is KGHSH, CDR2 LQKENI, per germline. The CDR3 has 16 amino acids. The CDR3 reads CASSPPGQGGTDTQYF. The CDR3 DNA reads TGTGCCAGCTCACCACCGGGACAGGGGGGCACAGATACGCAGTATTTT.

This clonotype was recorded once. This sequence joins TRBV3-1 and TRBJ2-7; D assignment may be TRBD1 or TRBD2 (5 bases each). The CDR3 runs 16 residues. From germline, CDR1 is LGHDT and CDR2 YNNKEL (reference sequence). Deletions cut 4 bases from V and 0 bases from J, with 16 bases between. The CDR3, as DNA: TGTGCCAGCAGCCTCCAAGGGGACCTAGTCTCCTACGAGCAGTACTTC. Amino acid sequence: CASSLQGDLVSYEQYF.

This clonotype was counted only a few times. The chain carries TRBV5-1 and TRBJ2-3, with a possible D match to TRBD1 (6 bases). The CDR3 is made up of 17 amino acids. V lost 3 bases and J lost 4, with 21 bases in between. Germline V lookup: CDR1 SGHRS, CDR2 YFSETQ. The CDR3 DNA reads TGCGCCAGCAGCTGGGTCGTGGGGGCGAATATGCCAGATACGCAGTATTTT. It encodes CASSWVVGANMPDTQYF.

The rearrangement links TRBV12-5 to TRBJ2-5; D is possibly TRBD2 (5 bases). V was pared by 2 bases and J by 4 bases, with 11 bases between. CDR1 is LGHNT and CDR2 is FRNRAP in the germline V gene. The CDR3 runs 14 residues. The CDR3 sequence: CASGLSTGLETQYF. CDR3 coding DNA: TGTGCTAGTGGTTTGAGTACGGGGTTAGAGACCCAGTACTTC.

The CDR3 protein is CASSEGGDVSSYNSPLHF. CDR3 sequence (DNA): TGTGCCAGCAGCGAGGGGGGGGATGTGAGCTCCTATAATTCACCCCTCCACTTT. V is TRBV9 and J is TRBJ1-6; the D gene is possibly TRBD1 (6 bases). The germline V gene has CDR1 SGDLS and CDR2 YYNGEE. CDR3 size: 18 residues. V was pared by 3 bases and J by 0 bases, with 16 bases between.

The rearrangement joins TRBV29-1 to TRBJ2-2, with D hard to call. With 8 bases removed from V and 2 bases from J, the gap between germline ends came to 9 bases. In germline, CDR1 is SQVTM, CDR2 ANQGSEA. This CDR3 is 12 amino acids long. The CDR3 loop is CSTGLNTGELFF. CDR3 DNA sequence: TGCAGCACGGGCCTCAACACCGGGGAGCTGTTTTTT.

This clonotype has just a few counts. The chain joins TRBV20-1 to TRBJ2-4, with D maybe TRBD1 (6 bases). The CDR3 runs to 16 residues. Trimming took off 0 bases at V and 1 base at J, with 13 bases between the two ends. Per germline, CDR1 DFQATT and CDR2 SNEGSKA (reference sequence). This chain's CDR3 is CSARDRGKGAKNIQYF. CDR3 DNA: TGCAGTGCTAGAGATAGGGGGAAAGGGGCCAAAAACATTCAGTACTTC.

This clonotype was counted between two and nine times. The chain's CDR3 is CASSTRTGHNNEQFF. The CDR3 nucleotides are TGCGCCAGCAGCACGAGGACAGGGCACAACAATGAGCAGTTCTTC. The chain recombines TRBV5-1 with TRBJ2-1, with 8 bases fitting TRBD1. V shed 4 bases, J shed 5 bases, and the junction held 8 bases outside the gene matches. There are 15 residues in the CDR3. Germline-derived CDR1 and CDR2 are SGHRS and YFSETQ.

The V and J genes are TRBV7-9 and TRBJ1-1; unclear D gene. Germline CDR1 is SEHNR and CDR2 is FQNEAQ (reference sequence). The CDR3 is 13 amino acids. V was shortened by 1 base and J by 5 bases, with 8 bases between the two germline ends. The CDR3 is CASSLEGLTEAFF. The CDR3 DNA reads TGTGCCAGCAGCTTAGAGGGTTTGACTGAAGCTTTCTTT. The entire variable domain, with the rest obtained from reference TRBV7-9 and TRBJ1-1, is as follows: DTGVSQNPRHKITKRGQNVTFRCDPISEHNRLYWYRQTLGQGPEFLTYFQNEAQLEKSRLLSDRFSAERPKGSFSTLEIQRTEQGDSAMYLCASSLEGLTEAFFGQGTRLTVV.

The chain joins TRBV20-1 to TRBJ2-3; D is undetermined. Germline V CDR1 and CDR2: DFQATT, SNEGSKA (reference sequence). Trimming cost V 2 bases and J 8 bases, with 11 bases left between them. The CDR3 runs 12 residues. The CDR3 sequence is CSARRAVGTQYF. DNA for the CDR3: TGCAGTGCTAGACGGGCGGTTGGTACGCAGTATTTT.

This clonotype was observed a single time. The chain recombines TRBV5-8 with TRBJ1-5; no clear D gene. V lost 2 bases to trimming and J lost 2 bases, with 11 bases between them. Germline CDR1 and CDR2: SGHTS and YDEGEE. This CDR3 spans 15 amino acids. This CDR3 reads CASSFDGMGNQPQHF. In nucleotides, the CDR3 is TGTGCCAGCAGCTTCGACGGCATGGGCAATCAGCCCCAGCATTTT. Full variable domain (outside the CDR3, taken from reference TRBV5-8 and TRBJ1-5): EAGVTQSPTHLIKTRGQQATLRCSPISGHTSVYWYQQALGLGLQFLLWYDEGEERNRGNFPPRFSGRQFPNYSSELNVNALELEDSALYLCASSFDGMGNQPQHFGDGTRLSIL.